These T cell receptor beta chains were read from a single sample in a study of cytomegalovirus exposure and HLA in healthy donors. Some clones are missing from TCRdb's copy, which holds only in-frame ones; the method was immunoSEQ multiplex PCR. The table lists fewer than 120,000 clones, roughly 90% of them singletons. Material for sequencing was PBMCs. These receptors all come from a woman aged 30 to 39 in good health and CMV-seropositive. CDR3s leave out the opening cysteine and the closing phenylalanine or tryptophan. Fields, in order: clone size, V gene, CDR3 protein. Expanded clones are given a class, and other clones once, few, many or no size at all.

clone size: NA
V gene: TRBV9
CDR3 protein: ASSPDRRGRYYGYT

clone size: NA
V gene: TRBV4-1
CDR3 protein: ASSQDGGEFDTQY

clone size: NA
V gene: TRBV7-9
CDR3 protein: ASSLGPYSPLH

clone size: once
V gene: TRBV28
CDR3 protein: ASSLGRGRANYGYT

clone size: NA
V gene: TRBV6-5
CDR3 protein: ASSPTGGGWLAF

clone size: NA
V gene: TRBV28
CDR3 protein: ASSLSGNTIY

clone size: NA
V gene: TRBV7-7
CDR3 protein: ASSSRDSRMGNQPQH

clone size: NA
V gene: TRBV4-3
CDR3 protein: ASSQSRVSSYNEQF

clone size: NA
V gene: TRBV6-1
CDR3 protein: ASSDGVVRFLF

clone size: NA
V gene: TRBV7-2
CDR3 protein: ASSSVSRYEQY

clone size: few
V gene: TRBV6-5
CDR3 protein: ASSPLTGPLYGYT

clone size: NA
V gene: TRBV7-9
CDR3 protein: ASRFRVGETQY

clone size: NA
V gene: TRBV10-2
CDR3 protein: ASRGDYYEQY

clone size: once
V gene: TRBV28
CDR3 protein: ATGTSLHEQY

clone size: NA
V gene: TRBV28
CDR3 protein: ASRLTLPGTQNIQY

clone size: NA
V gene: TRBV7-2
CDR3 protein: ASSSPGIYSGEQY

clone size: once
V gene: TRBV7-2
CDR3 protein: ASSLETGSPLH

clone size: NA
V gene: TRBV7-3
CDR3 protein: ASSLGTGVMSEQF

clone size: NA
V gene: TRBV7-3
CDR3 protein: ASSLTPGTGGSEQY

clone size: NA
V gene: TRBV11-2
CDR3 protein: ASSLRQGTDTQY

clone size: NA
V gene: TRBV19
CDR3 protein: ASSIRRERDEQF

clone size: NA
V gene: TRBV18
CDR3 protein: ASTRDRGQEKLF

clone size: NA
V gene: TRBV5-1
CDR3 protein: ASSGGQGVAEAF

clone size: NA
V gene: TRBV9
CDR3 protein: ASSVGTPSGGYT

clone size: NA
V gene: TRBV27
CDR3 protein: ASRDRVNYGYT

clone size: NA
V gene: TRBV7-8
CDR3 protein: ASSRRGQRPLNEQF

clone size: NA
V gene: TRBV7-9
CDR3 protein: ASSPRGGASGYT

clone size: NA
V gene: TRBV5-1
CDR3 protein: ASSPDRGKDEQY

clone size: NA
V gene: TRBV27
CDR3 protein: ASSRTSGTPYEQY

clone size: NA
V gene: TRBV18
CDR3 protein: ASSPGRGLNTEAF

clone size: NA
V gene: TRBV18
CDR3 protein: ASSPGEGSYEQY

clone size: NA
V gene: TRBV4-1
CDR3 protein: ASSQAIAGASEQY

clone size: NA
V gene: TRBV5-5
CDR3 protein: ASSSRDRGKLF

clone size: once
V gene: TRBV11-1
CDR3 protein: ASSSRDRGRGNTIY

clone size: once
V gene: TRBV27
CDR3 protein: ASSSTSLGNEQF

clone size: NA
V gene: TRBV7-9
CDR3 protein: ASSSNRADSYNEQF

clone size: NA
V gene: TRBV7-2
CDR3 protein: ASSPQGGSTDTQY

clone size: NA
V gene: TRBV9
CDR3 protein: ASSVGGTANSPLH

clone size: NA
V gene: TRBV23-1
CDR3 protein: ALPTSGRIDNEQF

clone size: NA
V gene: TRBV18
CDR3 protein: ASSGTESPGANVLT

clone size: few
V gene: TRBV4-2
CDR3 protein: ASSQGGQLYEQY

clone size: once
V gene: TRBV2
CDR3 protein: ASRNRVGSNQPQH

clone size: once
V gene: TRBV6-1
CDR3 protein: ASSEDRVNEKLF

clone size: NA
V gene: TRBV25-1
CDR3 protein: ASSDPRRGTGNTIY

clone size: once
V gene: TRBV5-1
CDR3 protein: ASSLGTTGDSPLH

clone size: NA
V gene: TRBV25-1
CDR3 protein: ASSSIRETQY

clone size: NA
V gene: TRBV6-5
CDR3 protein: ASSYSTSGNDEQF

clone size: NA
V gene: TRBV4-3
CDR3 protein: ASSQADRDGYT

clone size: NA
V gene: TRBV4-2
CDR3 protein: ASSQDGLAGGQNIQY

clone size: NA
V gene: TRBV4-1
CDR3 protein: ASSQPLAGRGNEQF

clone size: few
V gene: TRBV7-2
CDR3 protein: ASSRTGTIVAGELF

clone size: NA
V gene: TRBV18
CDR3 protein: ASSPPHPNTGELF

clone size: NA
V gene: TRBV7-2
CDR3 protein: ASSLRGQVHQPQH

clone size: NA
V gene: TRBV11-2
CDR3 protein: ASSLNSGSTDTQY

clone size: NA
V gene: TRBV25-1
CDR3 protein: ASSRGQGAYEQY

clone size: NA
V gene: TRBV19
CDR3 protein: ASSIAQDRVHEQF